A single sample is the source of the 12 T cell receptor beta chains below, sequenced in a study of blood T cell repertoires in COVID-19. Generated by immunoSEQ multiplex PCR, the TCRdb table keeps only in-frame clones and is missing some. The table lists roughly 120,000 clones, 70% to 90% of them singletons. Sequenced sample: peripheral blood. The receptors were gathered from a man aged 55-75 years with acute or convalescent COVID-19.

The chain carries TRBV28 and TRBJ1-1, with D tentatively TRBD1 (5 bases). CDR1 MDHEN and CDR2 SYDVKM come from the germline V gene. Trimming pared 2 bases from V and 0 bases from J, leaving 10 bases between. The CDR3 runs 15 residues. Here the CDR3 reads CASSLHGQLNTEAFF. CDR3 DNA: TGTGCCAGCAGTTTACATGGACAATTGAACACTGAAGCTTTCTTT.

The genes are TRBV7-9 and TRBJ2-2, with TRBD2 matching 10 bases. V was pared by 5 bases and J by 0 bases, with 3 bases of the junction left unmatched. Germline assignment: CDR1 SEHNR and CDR2 FQNEAQ (reference sequence). The CDR3 is 16 amino acids. The CDR3 DNA is TGTGCCAGCAGCAGTCTAGCGGGAGCGAACACCGGGGAGCTGTTTTTT. The encoded protein is CASSSLAGANTGELFF.

On this clone itself: The junction departs from germline at one end; a sequencing error may be responsible. The chain links TRBV15 to TRBJ1-1, with 8 positions matching TRBD1. CDR3 length: 15 residues. CDR1 and CDR2 (germline): LNHNV, YYDKDF (reference sequence). In nucleotides, the CDR3 is TGTGCCACCAGCAGAGATCGTGGCAGGGGGCGCGGATTCGTCTTT. It codes for CATSRDRGRGRGFVF.

This chain connects TRBV28 to TRBJ2-5, with TRBD1 as a possible D gene (6 bases). In germline, CDR1 is MDHEN, CDR2 SYDVKM. This CDR3 has 14 amino acids. V was shortened by 7 bases and J by 2 bases, with 14 bases between the two germline ends. CDR3 nucleotides: TGTGCCAGCACCGTAACCGGGACACAAGAGACCCAGTACTTC. Translation gives CASTVTGTQETQYF. The full variable domain, rest sourced from reference TRBV28 and TRBJ2-5, is DVKVTQSSRYLVKRTGEKVFLECVQDMDHENMFWYRQDPGLGLRLIYFSYDVKMKEKGDIPEGYSVSREKKERFSLILESASTNQTSMYLCASTVTGTQETQYFGPGTRLLVL.

V usage is TRBV4-3 and J usage is TRBJ2-1; 7 nucleotides agree with TRBD2. Germline CDR1 reads LGHNA; CDR2 reads YSLEER. The CDR3 extends over 15 amino acids. V was clipped by 0 bases and J by 3 bases; unmatched bases: 2. The CDR3 coding sequence is TGCGCCAGCAGCCAAGATACTAGCGACTACAATGAGCAGTTCTTC. The encoded protein is CASSQDTSDYNEQFF.

DNA of the CDR3: TGTGCCAGCAGCGTCGGACAGGGATGGGGACAAGAGACCCAGTACTTC. This sequence encodes CASSVGQGWGQETQYF. The chain combines TRBV9 with TRBJ2-5; 8 bases fit TRBD1. CDR3 length: 16 amino acids. The ends lost 2 bases at V and 2 bases at J; junction bases unmatched: 8. The germline V gene has CDR1 SGDLS and CDR2 YYNGEE.

The J gene is TRBJ2-5, the V gene TRBV24-1; 11 bases map to TRBD2. Germline V gene sequence: CDR1 KGHDR, CDR2 SFDVKD. J lost 4 bases, V lost 5 bases, and 8 bases had no gene match. The CDR3 totals 16 residues. The chain's CDR3 is CATSGTSGSRGETQYF. The DNA of the CDR3 is TGTGCCACCAGTGGTACTAGCGGGAGTCGGGGAGAGACCCAGTACTTC.

This chain links TRBV6-5 with TRBJ2-2; a weak D match, TRBD1 (6 bases). Germline CDR1 MNHEY, CDR2 SVGAGI. Deletions cut 10 bases from V and 4 bases from J, with 16 bases between. The CDR3 contains 14 residues. The CDR3 loop reads CAIKGTYGTGELFF. In DNA form, the CDR3 reads TGTGCCATCAAAGGGACATATGGCACCGGGGAGCTGTTTTTT.

This clone came up a few times. This rearrangement joins TRBV6-2 or TRBV6-3 to TRBJ1-1; D remains ambiguous. CDR1 MNHEY and CDR2 SVGEGT come from the germline V gene. CDR3 length: 13 amino acids. With 2 bases removed from V and 5 bases from J, the gap between germline ends came to 9 bases. For the CDR3, the DNA is TGTGCCAGCAGTTACGGCGGGGTTACTGAAGCTTTCTTT. The encoded protein is CASSYGGVTEAFF.

This clone occurred a few times. This chain uses TRBV6-2 or TRBV6-3 with TRBJ1-5, with 9 bases fitting TRBD1. V shed 4 bases and J 9 bases; nucleotides not matched to a gene: 19. The CDR3 consists of 18 residues. CDR1 is MNHEY, CDR2 SVGEGT, per germline. The CDR3 DNA follows: TGTGCCAGCAGTTGGTCAGGGGATAGGGACAGGGTTCTTTCGCCCCAGCATTTT. This gives the protein CASSWSGDRDRVLSPQHF.

Regarding this clone: The junction shows a germline mismatch at one end, possibly a read error. This chain uses TRBV7-7 with TRBJ2-5; maybe TRBD1 (5 bases). The CDR3 loop spans 13 amino acids. Germline V gene sequence: CDR1 SSHAT, CDR2 FNYEAQ (reference sequence). The CDR3 region has the DNA TGTGCTAGCAGCTTAGCACAGGAAGAGACCCAGTACTTC. Its protein product is CASSLAQEETQYF. The full variable domain, completed using reference TRBV7-7 and TRBJ2-5, is GAGVSQSPRYKVTKRGQDVTLRCDPISSHATLYWYQQALGQGPEFLTYFNYEAQPDKSGLPSDRFSAERPEGSISTLTIQRTEQRDSAMYRCASSLAQEETQYFGPGTRLLVL.

This chain links TRBV3-1 (or the pseudogene TRBV3-2) with TRBJ2-7; TRBD1 agrees at 7 bases. The CDR3 sequence is 14 residues long. V lost 4 bases, J lost 2 bases, and 5 bases stayed unmatched. CDR1 is LGHDT, CDR2 YNNKEL, per germline (reference sequence). This chain's CDR3 is CASSPGTATYEQYF. The CDR3 bases are TGTGCCAGCAGCCCCGGGACAGCCACCTACGAGCAGTACTTC.